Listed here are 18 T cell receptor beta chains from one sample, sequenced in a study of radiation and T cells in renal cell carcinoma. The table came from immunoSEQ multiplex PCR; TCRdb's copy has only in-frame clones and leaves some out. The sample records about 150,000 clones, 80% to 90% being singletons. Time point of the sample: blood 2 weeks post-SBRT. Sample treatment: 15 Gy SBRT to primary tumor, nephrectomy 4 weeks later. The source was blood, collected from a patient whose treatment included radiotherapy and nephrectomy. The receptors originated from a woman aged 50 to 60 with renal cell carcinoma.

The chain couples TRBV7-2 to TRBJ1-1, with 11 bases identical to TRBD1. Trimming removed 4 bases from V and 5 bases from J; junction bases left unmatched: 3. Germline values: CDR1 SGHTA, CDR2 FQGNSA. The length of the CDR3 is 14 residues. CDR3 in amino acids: CASSSDRGRTEAFF. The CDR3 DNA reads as TGTGCCAGCAGCTCGGACAGGGGGCGGACTGAAGCTTTCTTT.

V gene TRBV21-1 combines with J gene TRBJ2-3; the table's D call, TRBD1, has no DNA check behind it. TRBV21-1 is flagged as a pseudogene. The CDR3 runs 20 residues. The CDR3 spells CASSPGQGWGWETSTDTQYF. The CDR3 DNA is TGTGCCAGCAGCCCTGGACAGGGATGGGGATGGGAGACTAGCACAGATACGCAGTATTTT.

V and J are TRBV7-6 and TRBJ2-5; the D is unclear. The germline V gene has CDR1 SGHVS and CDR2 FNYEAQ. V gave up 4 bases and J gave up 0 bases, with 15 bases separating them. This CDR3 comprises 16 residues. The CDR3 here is CASSSHSNGYQETQYF. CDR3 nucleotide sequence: TGTGCCAGCAGCTCCCACTCGAATGGGTACCAAGAGACCCAGTACTTC.

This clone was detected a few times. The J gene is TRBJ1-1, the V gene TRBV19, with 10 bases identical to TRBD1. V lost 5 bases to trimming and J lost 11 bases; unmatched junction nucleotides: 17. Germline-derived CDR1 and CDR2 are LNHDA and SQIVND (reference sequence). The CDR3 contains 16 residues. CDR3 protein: CASSADRDRGSESAFF. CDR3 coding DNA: TGTGCCAGTAGTGCGGACCGGGACAGGGGATCGGAATCGGCTTTCTTT.

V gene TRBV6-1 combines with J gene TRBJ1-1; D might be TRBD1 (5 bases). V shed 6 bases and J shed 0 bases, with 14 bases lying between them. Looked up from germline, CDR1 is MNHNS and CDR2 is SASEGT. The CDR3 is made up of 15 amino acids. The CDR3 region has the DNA TGTGCCAGCAGCCTTCGGGACGGGTTGAACACTGAAGCTTTCTTT. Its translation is CASSLRDGLNTEAFF.

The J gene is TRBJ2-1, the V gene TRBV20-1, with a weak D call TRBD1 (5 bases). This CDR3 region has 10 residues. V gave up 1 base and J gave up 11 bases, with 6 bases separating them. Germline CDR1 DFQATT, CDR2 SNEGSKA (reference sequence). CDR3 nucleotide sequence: TGCAGTGCTAGAGTGGACAAGCAGTTCTTC. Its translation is CSARVDKQFF.

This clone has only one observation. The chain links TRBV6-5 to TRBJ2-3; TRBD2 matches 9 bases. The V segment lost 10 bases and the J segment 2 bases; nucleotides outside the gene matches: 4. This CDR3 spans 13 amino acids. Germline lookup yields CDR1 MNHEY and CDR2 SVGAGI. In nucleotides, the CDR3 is TGTGCCACGCGGGGGGGGTACACAGATACGCAGTATTTT. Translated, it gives CATRGGYTDTQYF.

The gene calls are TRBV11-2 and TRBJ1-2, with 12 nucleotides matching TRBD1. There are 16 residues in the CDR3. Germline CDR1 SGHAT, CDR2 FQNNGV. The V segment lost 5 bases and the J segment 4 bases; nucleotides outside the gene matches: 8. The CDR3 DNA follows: TGTGCCAGCAGCCTCCAAGGGACAGGGGGCCCCTATGGCTACACCTTC. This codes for CASSLQGTGGPYGYTF.

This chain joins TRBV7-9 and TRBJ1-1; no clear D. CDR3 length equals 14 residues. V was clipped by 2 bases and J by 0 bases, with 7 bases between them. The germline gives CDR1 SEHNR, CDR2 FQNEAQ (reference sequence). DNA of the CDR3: TGTGCCAGCAGCTTAACGAGGGTGAACACTGAAGCTTTCTTT. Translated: CASSLTRVNTEAFF.

The CDR3 region is CASDFGGEQYF. The CDR3 DNA follows: TGTGCCAGCGACTTCGGGGGCGAGCAGTACTTC. The chain joins TRBV7-9 to TRBJ2-7, with D tentatively TRBD2 (6 bases). Germline V lookup: CDR1 SEHNR, CDR2 FQNEAQ (reference sequence). Trimming cost V 8 bases and J 6 bases, with 11 bases left between them. The CDR3 has 11 residues.

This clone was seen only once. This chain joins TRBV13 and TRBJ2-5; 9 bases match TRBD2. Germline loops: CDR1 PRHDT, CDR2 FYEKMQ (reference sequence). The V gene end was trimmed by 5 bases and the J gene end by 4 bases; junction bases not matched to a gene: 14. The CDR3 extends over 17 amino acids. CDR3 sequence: CASSPWRGGNYRETQYF. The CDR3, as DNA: TGTGCCAGCAGCCCTTGGCGGGGGGGCAATTATCGAGAGACCCAGTACTTC.

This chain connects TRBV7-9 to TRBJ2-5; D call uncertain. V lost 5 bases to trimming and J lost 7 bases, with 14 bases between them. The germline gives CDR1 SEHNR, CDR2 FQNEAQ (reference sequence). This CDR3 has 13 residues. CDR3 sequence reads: CASSIHTPGTQYF. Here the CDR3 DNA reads TGTGCCAGCAGCATCCATACACCAGGGACCCAGTACTTC.

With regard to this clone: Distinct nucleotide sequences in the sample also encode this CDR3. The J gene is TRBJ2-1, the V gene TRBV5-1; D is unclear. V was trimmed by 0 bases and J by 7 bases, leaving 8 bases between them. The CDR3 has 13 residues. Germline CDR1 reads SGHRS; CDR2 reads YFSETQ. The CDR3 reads CASSLAGLNEQFF. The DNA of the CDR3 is TGCGCCAGCAGCTTGGCCGGGCTAAATGAGCAGTTCTTC.

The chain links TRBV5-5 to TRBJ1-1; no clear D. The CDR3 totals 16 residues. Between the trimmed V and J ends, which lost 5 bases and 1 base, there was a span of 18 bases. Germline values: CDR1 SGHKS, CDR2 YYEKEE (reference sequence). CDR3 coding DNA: TGTGCCAGCAGGCAAGGTCCCGACAATAGGAACACTGAAGCTTTCTTT. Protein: CASRQGPDNRNTEAFF.

CDR3 DNA sequence: TGCGCCAGCAGTGAGTCGGGGGGTGGCTATGGCTACACCTTC. It specifies CASSESGGGYGYTF. V and J are TRBV10-2 and TRBJ1-2; TRBD1 might be the D (5 bases). CDR1 WSHSY and CDR2 SAAADI come from the germline V gene. V shed 0 bases and J shed 4 bases, with 9 bases lying between them. This CDR3 contains 14 residues.

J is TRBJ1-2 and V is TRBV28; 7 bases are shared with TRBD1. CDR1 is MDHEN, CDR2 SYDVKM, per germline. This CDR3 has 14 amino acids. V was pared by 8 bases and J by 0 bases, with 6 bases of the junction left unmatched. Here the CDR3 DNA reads TGTGCCAGCGTTAACAGGGGACCTAACTATGGCTACACCTTC. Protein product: CASVNRGPNYGYTF.

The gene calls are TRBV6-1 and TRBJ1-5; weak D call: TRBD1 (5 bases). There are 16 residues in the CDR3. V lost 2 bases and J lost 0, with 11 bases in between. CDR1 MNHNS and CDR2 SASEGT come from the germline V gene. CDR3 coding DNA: TGTGCCAGCAGTGAACCGGACACCTATAGCAATCAGCCCCAGCATTTT. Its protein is CASSEPDTYSNQPQHF.

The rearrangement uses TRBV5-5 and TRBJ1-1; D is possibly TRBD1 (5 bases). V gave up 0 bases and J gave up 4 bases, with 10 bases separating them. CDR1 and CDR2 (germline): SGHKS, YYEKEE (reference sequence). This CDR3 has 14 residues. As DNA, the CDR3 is TGTGCCAGCAGCTTGGAGGGGCAGGTCACTGAAGCTTTCTTT. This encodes CASSLEGQVTEAFF.